This is a list of T cell receptor beta chains from one sample in a study of blood T cells in healthy people across ages. TCRdb reanalysed the 5' RACE reads using MiXCR and keeps one entry per CDR3 protein. This sample has 650,000 to 800,000 distinct CDR3 sequences; 40% to 50% occur once, and the top ten carry roughly 19%. The material sequenced was blood. The source of these receptors is a man between 60 and 75 years old in good health. Each CDR3 is given with its conserved first and last residue. The order of the fields is J gene, D gene, V gene, clone size, CDR3 protein, CDR3 DNA. The D gene is left open where the match is weak. Expanded clones get a size class; other rows say once, few or many, or leave the size out.

j_call: TRBJ2-7
d_call: TRBD1
v_call: TRBV20-1
clone_size: NA
cdr3_aa: CSARVGQGASEQYF
cdr3_nt: TGCAGTGCTAGAGTCGGACAGGGGGCTTCCGAGCAGTACTTC

j_call: TRBJ1-2
d_call: NA
v_call: TRBV12-3/TRBV12-4
clone_size: NA
cdr3_aa: CASSQGLTYGYTF
cdr3_nt: TGTGCCAGCAGTCAGGGACTGACCTATGGCTACACCTTC

j_call: TRBJ2-5
d_call: NA
v_call: TRBV14
clone_size: NA
cdr3_aa: CASSQGLMTQYF
cdr3_nt: TGTGCCAGCAGCCAAGGGTTAATGACCCAGTACTTC

j_call: TRBJ1-1
d_call: NA
v_call: TRBV11-2
clone_size: NA
cdr3_aa: CASSPQGCRAFF
cdr3_nt: TGTGCCAGCAGCCCGCAGGGCTGTAGGGCTTTCTTT

j_call: TRBJ2-7
d_call: NA
v_call: TRBV28
clone_size: once
cdr3_aa: CASRPDTGYEQYF
cdr3_nt: TGTGCCAGCAGACCTGACACGGGCTACGAGCAGTACTTC

j_call: TRBJ2-6
d_call: NA
v_call: TRBV30
clone_size: few
cdr3_aa: CAWTSILGGANVLTF
cdr3_nt: TGTGCCTGGACGAGCATCCTAGGCGGGGCCAACGTCCTGACTTTC

j_call: TRBJ2-3
d_call: TRBD1
v_call: TRBV10-1
clone_size: NA
cdr3_aa: CASSNRGASTDTQYF
cdr3_nt: TGCGCCAGCAGTAACAGGGGGGCTAGCACAGATACGCAGTATTTT

j_call: TRBJ2-7
d_call: NA
v_call: TRBV9
clone_size: NA
cdr3_aa: CASSVFVPYEQYF
cdr3_nt: TGTGCCAGCAGCGTGTTCGTACCCTACGAGCAGTACTTC

j_call: TRBJ2-7
d_call: TRBD2
v_call: TRBV28
clone_size: few
cdr3_aa: CASSSPSGDYEQYF
cdr3_nt: TGTGCCAGCAGTTCGCCTAGCGGGGACTACGAGCAGTACTTC

j_call: TRBJ1-4
d_call: NA
v_call: TRBV3-1
clone_size: NA
cdr3_aa: CASSRRQGNEKLFF
cdr3_nt: TGTGCCAGCAGCCGGAGGCAGGGTAATGAAAAACTGTTTTTT

j_call: TRBJ2-7
d_call: TRBD2
v_call: TRBV7-2
clone_size: NA
cdr3_aa: CASRTGTSFPYEQYF
cdr3_nt: TGTGCCAGCAGAACCGGGACTAGTTTCCCCTACGAGCAGTACTTC

j_call: TRBJ1-2
d_call: NA
v_call: TRBV19
clone_size: NA
cdr3_aa: CASRDQPWEGYTF
cdr3_nt: TGTGCCAGCCGGGACCAACCATGGGAAGGCTACACCTTC

j_call: TRBJ2-2
d_call: TRBD2
v_call: TRBV11-3
clone_size: once
cdr3_aa: CASSPSFGGGPGELFF
cdr3_nt: TGTGCCAGCAGCCCAAGTTTCGGGGGGGGACCCGGGGAGCTGTTTTTT

j_call: TRBJ2-5
d_call: TRBD2
v_call: TRBV7-2
clone_size: NA
cdr3_aa: CASSLSGPGGPETQYF
cdr3_nt: TGTGCCAGCAGCTTAAGTGGTCCGGGGGGGCCTGAGACCCAGTACTTC

j_call: TRBJ2-7
d_call: TRBD1
v_call: TRBV20-1
clone_size: NA
cdr3_aa: CSATLAGGDEQYF
cdr3_nt: TGCAGTGCAACATTGGCAGGGGGCGACGAGCAGTACTTC